This T cell receptor beta chain is drawn from a study of radiotherapy plus CTLA-4 blockade in lung cancer. In the study overall: Disease control was seen in 25% to 40% of patients, objective responses in 15% to 20%.

Alongside CTLA-4 blockade with ipilimumab, patients with chemo-refractory metastatic non-small-cell lung cancer received focal radiation. CDR3 length: 17 residues. The germline CDR1 and CDR2 sequences are LGHNA and YSLEER. Trimming at V came to 0 bases and at J to 3 bases, leaving 8 bases not matched to a gene. With regard to this clone: Antigen unknown.

Study-wide findings and caveats: Radiotherapy was combined with ipilimumab, and tumor-derived TCR clones then expanded in blood.

Method: immunoSEQ multiplex PCR; TCRdb's copy keeps in-frame clones and lacks some. The profile shows some 80,000 clones, roughly 79% of them singletons. Sample: peripheral blood, taken from a patient treated with radiotherapy plus ipilimumab. The TCR comes from a human donor with non-small cell lung cancer whose response to radiotherapy plus ipilimumab could not be evaluated. Some clones in this sample may be carry-over from other donors' samples. The V call is TRBV4-3, the J call TRBJ2-7, with 10 bases lining up with TRBD1. The CDR3 DNA reads TGCGCCAGCAGCCAAGAACCGCCGGGACAGGGGTACTACGAGCAGTACTTC. This codes for CASSQEPPGQGYYEQYF.